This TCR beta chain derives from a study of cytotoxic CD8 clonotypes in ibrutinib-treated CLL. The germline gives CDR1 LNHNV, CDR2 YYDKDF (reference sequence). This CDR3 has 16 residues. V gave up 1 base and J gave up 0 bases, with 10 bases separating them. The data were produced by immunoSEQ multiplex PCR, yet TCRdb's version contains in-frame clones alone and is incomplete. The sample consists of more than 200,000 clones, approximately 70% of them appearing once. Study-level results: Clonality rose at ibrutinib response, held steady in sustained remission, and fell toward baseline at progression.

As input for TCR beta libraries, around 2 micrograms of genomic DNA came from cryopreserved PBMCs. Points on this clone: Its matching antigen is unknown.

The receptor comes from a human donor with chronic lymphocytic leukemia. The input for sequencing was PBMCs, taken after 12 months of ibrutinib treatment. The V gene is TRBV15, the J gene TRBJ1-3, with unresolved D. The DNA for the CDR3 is TGTGCCACCAGCAGAGGACGGGTTTACTCTGGAAACACCATATATTTT. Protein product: CATSRGRVYSGNTIYF.